The present entry profiles one T cell receptor beta chain with its context. Its antigen is as yet unknown. Second-dose groups at about 4 or about 12 weeks were pooled. The data stem from a study of T cell responses to AZD1222 COVID-19 vaccine. Study-level results: White British donors predominated, females outnumbered males, and clonal diversity was possibly underestimated. Targets within unmutated variant regions were reportedly found for nearly half of spike-specific TCRs. Repertoire samples came only from after the peak T cell response.

TCRdb keeps only in-frame clones here, not all; method: immunoSEQ multiplex PCR. The profile shows roughly 99,000 clones, about nine tenths of them singletons. This clonotype was obtained from an adult who received the AZD1222 COVID-19 vaccine. Sequencing used peripheral blood, obtained 28 days after the second AZD1222 dose.

The CDR3 loop is CASGMGHPADEQFF. CDR3 in DNA: TGTGCCAGCGGCATGGGACACCCGGCCGATGAGCAGTTCTTC. The chain couples TRBV5-8 to TRBJ2-1; tentatively, D is TRBD1 (6 bases). Trimming stripped 7 bases from V and 8 bases from J, with 19 bases between. This CDR3 comprises 14 residues. Germline V CDR1 and CDR2: SGHTS, YDEGEE.